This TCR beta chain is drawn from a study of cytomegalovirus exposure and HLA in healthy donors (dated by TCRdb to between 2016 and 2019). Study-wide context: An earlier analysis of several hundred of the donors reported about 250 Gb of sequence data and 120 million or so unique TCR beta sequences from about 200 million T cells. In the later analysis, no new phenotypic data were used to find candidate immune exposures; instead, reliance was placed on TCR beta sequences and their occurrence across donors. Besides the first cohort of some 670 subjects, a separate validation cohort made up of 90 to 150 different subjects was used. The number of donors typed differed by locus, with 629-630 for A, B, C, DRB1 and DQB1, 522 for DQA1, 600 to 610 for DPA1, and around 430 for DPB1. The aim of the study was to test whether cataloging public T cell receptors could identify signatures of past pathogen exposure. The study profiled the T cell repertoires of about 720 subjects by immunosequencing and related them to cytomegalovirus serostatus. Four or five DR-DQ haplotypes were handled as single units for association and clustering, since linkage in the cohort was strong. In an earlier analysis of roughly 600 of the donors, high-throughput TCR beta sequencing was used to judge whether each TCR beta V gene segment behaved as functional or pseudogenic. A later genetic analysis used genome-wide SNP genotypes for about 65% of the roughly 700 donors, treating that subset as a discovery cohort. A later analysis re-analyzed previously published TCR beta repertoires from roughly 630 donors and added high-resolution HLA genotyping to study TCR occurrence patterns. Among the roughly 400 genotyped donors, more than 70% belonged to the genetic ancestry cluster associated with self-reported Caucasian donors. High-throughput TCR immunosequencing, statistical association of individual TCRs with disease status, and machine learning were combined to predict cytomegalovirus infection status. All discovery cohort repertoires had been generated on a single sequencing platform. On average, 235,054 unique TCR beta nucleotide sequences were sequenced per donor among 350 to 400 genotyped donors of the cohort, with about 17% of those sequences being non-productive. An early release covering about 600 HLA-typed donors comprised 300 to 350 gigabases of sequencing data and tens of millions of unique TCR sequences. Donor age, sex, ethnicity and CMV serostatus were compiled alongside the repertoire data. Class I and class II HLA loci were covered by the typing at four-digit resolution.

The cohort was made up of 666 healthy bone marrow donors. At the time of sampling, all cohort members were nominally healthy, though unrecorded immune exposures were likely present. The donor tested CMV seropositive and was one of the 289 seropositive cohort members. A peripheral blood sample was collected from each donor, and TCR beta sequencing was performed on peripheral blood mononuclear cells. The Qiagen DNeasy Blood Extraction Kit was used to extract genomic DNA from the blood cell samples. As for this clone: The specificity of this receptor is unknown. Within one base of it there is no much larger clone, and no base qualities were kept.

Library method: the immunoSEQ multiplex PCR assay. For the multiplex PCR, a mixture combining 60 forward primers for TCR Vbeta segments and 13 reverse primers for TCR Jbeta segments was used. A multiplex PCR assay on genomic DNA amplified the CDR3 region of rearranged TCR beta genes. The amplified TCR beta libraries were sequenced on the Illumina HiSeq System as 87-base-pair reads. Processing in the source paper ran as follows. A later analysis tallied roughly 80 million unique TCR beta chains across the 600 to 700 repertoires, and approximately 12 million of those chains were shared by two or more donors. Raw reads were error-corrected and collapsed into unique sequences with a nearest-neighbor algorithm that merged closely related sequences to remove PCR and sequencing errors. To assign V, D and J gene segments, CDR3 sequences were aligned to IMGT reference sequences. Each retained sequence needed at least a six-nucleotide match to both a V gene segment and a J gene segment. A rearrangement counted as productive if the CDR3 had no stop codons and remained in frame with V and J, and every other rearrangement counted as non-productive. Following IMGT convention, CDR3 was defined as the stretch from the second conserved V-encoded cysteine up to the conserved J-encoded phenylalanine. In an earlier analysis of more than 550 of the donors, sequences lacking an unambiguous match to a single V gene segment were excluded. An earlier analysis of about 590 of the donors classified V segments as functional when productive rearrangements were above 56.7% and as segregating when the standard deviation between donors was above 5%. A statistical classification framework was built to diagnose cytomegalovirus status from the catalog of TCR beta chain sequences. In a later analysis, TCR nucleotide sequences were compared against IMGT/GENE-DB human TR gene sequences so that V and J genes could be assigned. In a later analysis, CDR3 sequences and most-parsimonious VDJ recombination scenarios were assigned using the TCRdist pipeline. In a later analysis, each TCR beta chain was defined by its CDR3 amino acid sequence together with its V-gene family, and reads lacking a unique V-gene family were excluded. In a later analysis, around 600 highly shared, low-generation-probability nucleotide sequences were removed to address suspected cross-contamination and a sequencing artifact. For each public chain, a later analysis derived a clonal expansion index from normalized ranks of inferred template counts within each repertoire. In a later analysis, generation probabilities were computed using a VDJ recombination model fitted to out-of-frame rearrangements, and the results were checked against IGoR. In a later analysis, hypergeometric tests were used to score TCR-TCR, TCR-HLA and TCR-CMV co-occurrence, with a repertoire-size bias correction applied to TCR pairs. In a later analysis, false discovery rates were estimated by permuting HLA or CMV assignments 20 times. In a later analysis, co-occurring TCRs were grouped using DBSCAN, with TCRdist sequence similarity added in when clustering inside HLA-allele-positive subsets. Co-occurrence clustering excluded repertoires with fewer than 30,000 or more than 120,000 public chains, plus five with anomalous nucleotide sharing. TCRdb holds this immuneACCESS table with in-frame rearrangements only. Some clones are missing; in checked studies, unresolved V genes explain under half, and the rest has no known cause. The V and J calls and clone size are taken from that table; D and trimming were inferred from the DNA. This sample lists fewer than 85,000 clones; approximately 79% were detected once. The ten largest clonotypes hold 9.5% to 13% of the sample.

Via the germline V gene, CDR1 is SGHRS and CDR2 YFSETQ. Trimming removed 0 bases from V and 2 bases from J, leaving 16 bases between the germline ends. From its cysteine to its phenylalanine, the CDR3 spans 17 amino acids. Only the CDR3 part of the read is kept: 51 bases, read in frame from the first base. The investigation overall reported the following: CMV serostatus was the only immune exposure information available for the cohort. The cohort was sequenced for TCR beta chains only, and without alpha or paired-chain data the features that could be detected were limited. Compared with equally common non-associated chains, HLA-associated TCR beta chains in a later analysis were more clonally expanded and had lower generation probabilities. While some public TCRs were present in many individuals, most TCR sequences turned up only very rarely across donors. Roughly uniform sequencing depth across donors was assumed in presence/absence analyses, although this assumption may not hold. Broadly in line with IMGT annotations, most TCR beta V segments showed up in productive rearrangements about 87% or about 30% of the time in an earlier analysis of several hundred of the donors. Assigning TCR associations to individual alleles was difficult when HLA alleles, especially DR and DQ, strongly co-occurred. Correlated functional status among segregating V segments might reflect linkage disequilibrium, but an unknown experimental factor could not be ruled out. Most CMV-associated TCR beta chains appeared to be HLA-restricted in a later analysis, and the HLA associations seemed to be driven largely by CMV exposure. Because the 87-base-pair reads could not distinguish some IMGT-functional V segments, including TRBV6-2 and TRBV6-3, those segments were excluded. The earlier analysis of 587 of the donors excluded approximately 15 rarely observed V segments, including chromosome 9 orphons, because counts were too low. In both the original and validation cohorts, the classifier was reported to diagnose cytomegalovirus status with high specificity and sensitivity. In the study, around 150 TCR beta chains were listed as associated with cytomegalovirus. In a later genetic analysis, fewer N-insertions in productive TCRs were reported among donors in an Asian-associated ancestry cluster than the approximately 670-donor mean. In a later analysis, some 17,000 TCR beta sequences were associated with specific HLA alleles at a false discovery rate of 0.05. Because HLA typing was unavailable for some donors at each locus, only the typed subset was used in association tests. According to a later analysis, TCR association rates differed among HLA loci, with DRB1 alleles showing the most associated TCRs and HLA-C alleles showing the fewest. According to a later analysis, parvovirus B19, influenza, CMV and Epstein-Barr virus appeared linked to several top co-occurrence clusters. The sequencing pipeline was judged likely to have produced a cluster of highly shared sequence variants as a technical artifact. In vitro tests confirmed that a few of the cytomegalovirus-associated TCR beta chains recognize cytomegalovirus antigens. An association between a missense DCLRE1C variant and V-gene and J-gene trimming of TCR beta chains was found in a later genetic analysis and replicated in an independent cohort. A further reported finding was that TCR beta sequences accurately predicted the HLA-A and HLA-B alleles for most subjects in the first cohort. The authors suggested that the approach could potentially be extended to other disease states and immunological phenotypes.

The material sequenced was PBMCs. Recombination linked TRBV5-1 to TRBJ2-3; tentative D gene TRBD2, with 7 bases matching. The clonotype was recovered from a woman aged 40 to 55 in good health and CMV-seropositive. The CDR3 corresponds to CASSLGNSGGNTDTQYF. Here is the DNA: TGCGCCAGCAGCTTGGGAAATTCGGGGGGCAACACAGATACGCAGTATTTT.